One and the same sample provided the 22 T cell receptor beta chains below, sequenced in a study of beta chain features in type 1 diabetes. Sequenced material consisted of expressed TCRB transcripts (all of the isolated RNA was reverse transcribed). Profiling relied on immunoSEQ multiplex PCR, and the TCRdb table lists in-frame clones only, not all of them. The repertoire holds 970,000 or so clones, with 15% to 20% as singletons. Sequenced input: naive CD4+ T cells from blood. These receptors were collected from a woman younger than 30 in good health.

This clone was seen a handful of times. At the DNA level, this CDR3 is encoded by other sequences in the same sample as well. J is TRBJ2-7 and V is TRBV20-1; perhaps TRBD2 as D (5 bases). V was clipped by 6 bases and J by 3 bases, with 9 bases between them. The germline V gene encodes CDR1 DFQATT and CDR2 SNEGSKA (reference sequence). This CDR3 has 11 amino acids. DNA for the CDR3: TGCAGTGCCTCGAGGGACTACGAGCAGTACTTC. The encoded protein is CSASRDYEQYF.

CDR3 sequence: CSVQGPTNEKLFF. CDR3 bases: TGCAGCGTCCAGGGTCCAACTAATGAAAAACTGTTTTTT. The gene calls are TRBV29-1 and TRBJ1-4; possibly TRBD1 for D (5 bases). Trimming shortened V by 6 bases and J by 0 bases, and 8 bases separated the two germline ends. CDR1 is SQVTM and CDR2 is ANQGSEA in the germline V gene. CDR3 length: 13 amino acids.

The V and J genes are TRBV11-1 and TRBJ2-1; D call uncertain. The CDR3 totals 13 residues. The germline CDR1 and CDR2 sequences are SGHAT and FQDESV (reference sequence). V lost 1 base and J 3 bases, leaving 4 bases between the germline ends. The CDR3 spells CASSLGDYNEQFF. CDR3 coding DNA: TGTGCCAGCAGCTTAGGGGACTACAATGAGCAGTTCTTC. The full variable domain, its missing parts supplied by reference TRBV11-1 and TRBJ2-1, is EAEVAQSPRYKITEKSQAVAFWCDPISGHATLYWYRQILGQGPELLVQFQDESVVDDSQLPKDRFSAERLKGVDSTLKIQPAELGDSAMYLCASSLGDYNEQFFGPGTRLTVL.

The chain is built from TRBV5-1 and TRBJ2-2; 7 nucleotides align to TRBD1. The V gene end was trimmed by 4 bases and the J gene end by 2 bases; junction bases not matched to a gene: 5. The germline CDR1 and CDR2 sequences are SGHRS and YFSETQ. The CDR3 runs 15 residues. CDR3 in amino acids: CASSQDRPNTGELFF. The CDR3 DNA reads as TGCGCCAGCAGCCAGGACAGGCCTAACACCGGGGAGCTGTTTTTT.

This chain connects TRBV11-1 to TRBJ2-3; D gene ambiguous. Germline CDR1 and CDR2: SGHAT and FQDESV (reference sequence). This CDR3 region has 15 residues. V was cut by 5 bases and J by 1 base, with 13 bases left in between. CDR3 in amino acids: CASSPWTYGTDTQYF. CDR3 DNA: TGTGCCAGCAGCCCGTGGACCTACGGCACAGATACGCAGTATTTT.

This chain links TRBV7-2 with TRBJ1-5, with no clear D. Germline assignment: CDR1 SGHTA and CDR2 FQGNSA. The CDR3 runs 14 residues. Trimming took off 6 bases at V and 0 bases at J, with 9 bases between the two ends. The CDR3 is CASRGSDSNQPQHF. The CDR3 DNA sequence: TGTGCCAGCAGGGGCAGCGATAGCAATCAGCCCCAGCATTTT.

The rearrangement joins TRBV21-1 to TRBJ2-7; the table's D call of TRBD1 was not tested on the DNA. TRBV21-1 is shown as a pseudogene. This CDR3 region has 17 residues. The CDR3 region is CASSKVADTDLYYEQYF. CDR3 DNA: TGTGCCAGCAGCAAAGTGGCCGACACCGACCTCTACTACGAGCAGTACTTC.

V is TRBV5-4 and J is TRBJ2-1; the D call may be TRBD1 or TRBD2 (7 bases each). CDR3 length equals 16 residues. Per the germline V gene, CDR1 is SGHNT and CDR2 is YYREEE (reference sequence). V was cut by 4 bases and J by 11 bases, with 25 bases left in between. CDR3 sequence (DNA): TGTGCCAGCAGCACCCCGGGACTAACAGGGGTACCACAGCAGTTCTTC. Translating it yields CASSTPGLTGVPQQFF. Based on the CDR3 plus reference TRBV5-4 and TRBJ2-1, the full variable domain is ETGVTQSPTHLIKTRGQQVTLRCSSQSGHNTVSWYQQALGQGPQFIFQYYREEENGRGNFPPRFSGLQFPNYSSELNVNALELDDSALYLCASSTPGLTGVPQQFFGPGTRLTVL.

J is TRBJ2-4 and V is TRBV23-1; tentatively, D is TRBD1 or TRBD2 (5 bases each). TRBV23-1 is an ORF; its function is uncertain. The germline V and J ends were trimmed by 0 bases and 8 bases, with 11 bases remaining between them. The CDR3 runs to 14 residues. The CDR3 nucleotides are TGCGCCAGCAGTCAATCCCGGGACCAACACATTCAGTACTTC. Its protein is CASSQSRDQHIQYF.

The V gene is TRBV7-2, the J gene TRBJ1-4; weak D call: TRBD1 (5 bases). Trimming pared 2 bases from V and 10 bases from J, leaving 14 bases between. The CDR3 consists of 14 residues. From germline, CDR1 is SGHTA and CDR2 FQGNSA. This chain's CDR3 is CASSLLWGPSKLFF. DNA for the CDR3: TGTGCCAGCAGCTTATTATGGGGACCTTCAAAACTGTTTTTT.

This clone has only a few counts. V gene TRBV9 combines with J gene TRBJ2-7; the match to TRBD2 covers 8 bases. With 3 bases clipped from V and 3 bases from J, the junction kept 5 bases outside the gene matches. CDR3 length: 14 residues. Germline CDR1 reads SGDLS; CDR2 reads YYNGEE. The CDR3 loop is CASSGGTRDYEQYF. The CDR3 DNA is TGTGCCAGCAGCGGGGGGACTAGAGACTACGAGCAGTACTTC. The complete variable domain, with remaining parts taken from reference TRBV9 and TRBJ2-7, reads DSGVTQTPKHLITATGQRVTLRCSPRSGDLSVYWYQQSLDQGLQFLIQYYNGEERAKGNILERFSAQQFPDLHSELNLSSLELGDSALYFCASSGGTRDYEQYFGPGTRLTVT.

This clone was observed a few times. The CDR3 sequence is CASITPGQGNTEAFF. CDR3 sequence (DNA): TGCGCCAGCATTACACCGGGCCAGGGGAACACTGAAGCTTTCTTT. The gene calls are TRBV23-1 and TRBJ1-1, with TRBD1 as a possible D gene (5 bases). TRBV23-1 is annotated as an ORF whose role is uncertain. The V end was cut by 7 bases, the J end by 1 base, with 16 bases between. This CDR3 comprises 15 residues.

V usage is TRBV6-5 and J usage is TRBJ2-3, with unresolved D. This CDR3 comprises 13 residues. CDR1 is MNHEY and CDR2 is SVGAGI in the germline V gene. V was trimmed by 2 bases and J by 2 bases, leaving 5 bases between them. The CDR3, as DNA: TGTGCCAGCAGTTACACCTACACAGATACGCAGTATTTT. It is translated as CASSYTYTDTQYF.

The rearrangement uses TRBV27 and TRBJ1-5, with TRBD1 identical over 10 bases. J was trimmed by 7 bases and V by 6 bases; bases with no gene match: 6. The CDR3 runs to 14 residues. Germline CDR1 MNHEY, CDR2 SMNVEV (reference sequence). The CDR3 here is CASSPGTGAQPQHF. The CDR3 DNA reads as TGTGCCAGCAGCCCCGGGACAGGGGCCCAGCCCCAGCATTTT.

This clone was detected a few times. The chain combines TRBV29-1 with TRBJ2-1; D not certain. The germline gives CDR1 SQVTM, CDR2 ANQGSEA. V gave up 7 bases and J gave up 1 base, with 11 bases separating them. This CDR3 has 13 residues. CDR3 in DNA: TGCAGCGGTACAGCGCCATCCTACAATGAGCAGTTCTTC. Its protein product is CSGTAPSYNEQFF.

This clone appeared a few times. The V and J genes are TRBV9 and TRBJ2-1; a possible D gene is TRBD2 (6 bases). V was trimmed by 4 bases and J by 2 bases, leaving 16 bases between them. The germline CDR1 and CDR2 sequences are SGDLS and YYNGEE. This CDR3 spans 16 amino acids. CDR3 sequence: CASSRRLASAYNEQFF. The CDR3 nucleotides are TGTGCCAGCAGCAGACGGCTGGCTAGCGCCTACAATGAGCAGTTCTTC. The entire variable domain, with the rest obtained from reference TRBV9 and TRBJ2-1, is as follows: DSGVTQTPKHLITATGQRVTLRCSPRSGDLSVYWYQQSLDQGLQFLIQYYNGEERAKGNILERFSAQQFPDLHSELNLSSLELGDSALYFCASSRRLASAYNEQFFGPGTRLTVL.

The chain couples TRBV7-2 to TRBJ2-1; 7 nucleotides align to TRBD2. In germline, CDR1 is SGHTA, CDR2 FQGNSA. Trimming cost V 1 base and J 6 bases; bases outside gene matches: 9. The CDR3 contains 16 residues. CDR3 bases: TGTGCCAGCAGCTTAGTCGGGCGGGAGAGGGGCAATGAGCAGTTCTTC. It specifies CASSLVGRERGNEQFF.

In regard to this clone: An end of the junction does not agree with germline; a read error may underlie this. The sample contains more than one DNA sequence encoding this CDR3. V usage is TRBV2 and J usage is TRBJ1-2, with unresolved D. Germline CDR1 reads SNHLY; CDR2 reads FYNNEI. This CDR3 is 13 amino acids long. CDR3 sequence (DNA): TGTGCTAGCAGTGTTCAAGCTGACTATGGCTACACCTTC. Translating gives CASSVQADYGYTF.

This clone was recorded a few times. V is TRBV29-1 and J is TRBJ2-1, with TRBD2 matching over 9 bases. The CDR3 contains 15 residues. Trimming at V came to 5 bases and at J to 9 bases, leaving 14 bases not matched to a gene. Per germline, CDR1 SQVTM and CDR2 ANQGSEA. The DNA for the CDR3 is TGCAGCGTTTTGGTGTTCCGGACTAGCGTCATTGAGCAGTTCTTC. Translation gives CSVLVFRTSVIEQFF.

The chain is built from TRBV6-5 and TRBJ2-7; 8 nucleotides line up with TRBD1. The CDR3 sequence is 13 residues long. The germline V gene encodes CDR1 MNHEY and CDR2 SVGAGI. V lost 5 bases to trimming and J lost 2 bases; unmatched junction nucleotides: 2. The CDR3 sequence: CASSRTGPYEQYF. The CDR3 region has the DNA TGTGCCAGCAGTAGGACAGGGCCCTACGAGCAGTACTTC.

The chain employs TRBV27 and TRBJ2-1; 9 nucleotides agree with TRBD1. J gave up 9 bases and V 3 bases, and 9 bases lay outside the gene matches. The CDR3 is 15 residues long. Germline loops: CDR1 MNHEY, CDR2 SMNVEV (reference sequence). The CDR3 sequence is CASSLRDRAPSEQFF. The DNA of the CDR3 is TGTGCCAGCAGTTTGCGGGACAGGGCCCCAAGTGAGCAGTTCTTC.

The rearrangement joins TRBV6-5 to TRBJ2-5; possible D gene TRBD1, 6 bases. There are 15 residues in the CDR3. Trimming took off 6 bases at V and 5 bases at J, with 19 bases between the two ends. Germline loops: CDR1 MNHEY, CDR2 SVGAGI. The CDR3 loop is CASRFGTTGKETQYF. Written as DNA, the CDR3 is TGTGCCAGCAGATTCGGGACAACAGGGAAGGAGACCCAGTACTTC.